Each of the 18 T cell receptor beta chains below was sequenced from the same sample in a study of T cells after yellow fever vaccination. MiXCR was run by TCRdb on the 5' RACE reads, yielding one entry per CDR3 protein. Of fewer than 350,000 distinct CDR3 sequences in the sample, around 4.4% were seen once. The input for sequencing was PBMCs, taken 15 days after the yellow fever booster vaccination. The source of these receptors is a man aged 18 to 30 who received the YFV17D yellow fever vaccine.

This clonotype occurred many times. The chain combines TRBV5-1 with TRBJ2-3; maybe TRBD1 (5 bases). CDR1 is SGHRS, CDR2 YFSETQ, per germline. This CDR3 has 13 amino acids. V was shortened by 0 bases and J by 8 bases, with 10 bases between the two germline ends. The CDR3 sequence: CASSLEGVGTQYF. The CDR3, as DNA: TGCGCCAGCAGCTTGGAAGGGGTTGGTACGCAGTATTTT.

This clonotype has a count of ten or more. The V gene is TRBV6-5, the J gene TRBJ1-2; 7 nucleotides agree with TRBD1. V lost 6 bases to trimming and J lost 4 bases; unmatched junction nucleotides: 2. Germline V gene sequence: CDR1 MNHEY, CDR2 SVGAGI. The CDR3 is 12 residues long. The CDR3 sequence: CASSYRGYGYTF. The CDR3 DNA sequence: TGTGCCAGCAGCTACAGGGGCTATGGCTACACCTTC.

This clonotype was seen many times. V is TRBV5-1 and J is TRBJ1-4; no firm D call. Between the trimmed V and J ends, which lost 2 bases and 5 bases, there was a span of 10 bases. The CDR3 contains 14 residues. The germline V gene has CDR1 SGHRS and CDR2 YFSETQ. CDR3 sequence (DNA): TGCGCCAGCAGCTTACACCAGGAGAATGAAAAACTGTTTTTT. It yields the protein CASSLHQENEKLFF.

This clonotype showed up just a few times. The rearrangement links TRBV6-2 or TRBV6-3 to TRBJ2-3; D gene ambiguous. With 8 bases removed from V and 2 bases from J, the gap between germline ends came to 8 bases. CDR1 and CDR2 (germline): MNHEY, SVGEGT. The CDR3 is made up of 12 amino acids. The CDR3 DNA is TGTGCCAGCGGCGGATTCACAGATACGCAGTATTTT. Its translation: CASGGFTDTQYF.

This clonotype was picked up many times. CDR3 in DNA: TGCGCCAGCAGCCAAATTACTGGGACTAGCGGCGGTGGCGGGGAGCTGTTTTTT. This translates into CASSQITGTSGGGGELFF. This sequence joins TRBV4-3 and TRBJ2-2, with 11 bases aligning to TRBD2. With 2 bases clipped from V and 7 bases from J, the junction kept 12 bases outside the gene matches. Germline assignment: CDR1 LGHNA and CDR2 YSLEER. The CDR3 has 18 amino acids.

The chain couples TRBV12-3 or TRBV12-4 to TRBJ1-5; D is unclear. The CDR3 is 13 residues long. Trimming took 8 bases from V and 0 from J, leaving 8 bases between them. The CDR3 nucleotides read TGTGCCAGCGGGCCCCTTAGCAATCAGCCCCAGCATTTT. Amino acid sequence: CASGPLSNQPQHF.

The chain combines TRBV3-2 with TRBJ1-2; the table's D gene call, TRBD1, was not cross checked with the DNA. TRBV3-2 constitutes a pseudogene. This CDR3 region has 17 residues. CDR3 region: CASSYPRRGAPEYGYTF. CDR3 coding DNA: TGTGCCAGCAGCTACCCACGCAGGGGGGCGCCTGAGTATGGCTACACCTTC.

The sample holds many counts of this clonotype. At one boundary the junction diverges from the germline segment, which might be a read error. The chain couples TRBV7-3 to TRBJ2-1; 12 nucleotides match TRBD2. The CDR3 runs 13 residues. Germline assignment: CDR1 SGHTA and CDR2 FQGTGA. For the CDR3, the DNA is TGTGCCAGCAGCTCTGCTAGCGGGGGGGCCGGAGTCTTC. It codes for CASSSASGGAGVF.

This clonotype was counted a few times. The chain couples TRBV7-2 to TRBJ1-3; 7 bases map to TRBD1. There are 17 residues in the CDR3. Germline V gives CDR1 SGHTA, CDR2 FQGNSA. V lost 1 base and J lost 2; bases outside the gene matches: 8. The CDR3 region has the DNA TGTGCCAGCAGCTTAGTCCCTCCAGGGGGTACTGGAAACACCATATATTTT. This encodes CASSLVPPGGTGNTIYF. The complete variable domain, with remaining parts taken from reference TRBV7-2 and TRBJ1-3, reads GAGVSQSPSNKVTEKGKDVELRCDPISGHTALYWYRQSLGQGLEFLIYFQGNSAPDKSGLPSDRFSAERTGGSVSTLTIQRTQQEDSAVYLCASSLVPPGGTGNTIYFGEGSWLTVV.

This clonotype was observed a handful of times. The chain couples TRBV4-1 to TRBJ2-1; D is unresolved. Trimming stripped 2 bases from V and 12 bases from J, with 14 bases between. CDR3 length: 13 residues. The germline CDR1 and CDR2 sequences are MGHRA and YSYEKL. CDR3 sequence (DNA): TGCGCCAGCAGCCAATCCTTAGGGTTGGGGCAGTTCTTC. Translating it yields CASSQSLGLGQFF.

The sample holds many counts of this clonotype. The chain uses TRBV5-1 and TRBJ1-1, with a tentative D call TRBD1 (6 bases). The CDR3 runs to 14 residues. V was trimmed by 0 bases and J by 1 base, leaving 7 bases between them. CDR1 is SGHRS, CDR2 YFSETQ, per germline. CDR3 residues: CASSLVQGNTEAFF. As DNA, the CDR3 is TGCGCCAGCAGCTTGGTACAGGGGAACACTGAAGCTTTCTTT.

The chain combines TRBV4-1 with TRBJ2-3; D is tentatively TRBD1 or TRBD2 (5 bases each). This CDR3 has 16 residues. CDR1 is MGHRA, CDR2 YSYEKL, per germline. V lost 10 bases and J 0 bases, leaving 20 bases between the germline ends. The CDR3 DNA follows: TGCGCCACCACCGGGGACGGGTACTTCAGCACAGATACGCAGTATTTT. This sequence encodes CATTGDGYFSTDTQYF.

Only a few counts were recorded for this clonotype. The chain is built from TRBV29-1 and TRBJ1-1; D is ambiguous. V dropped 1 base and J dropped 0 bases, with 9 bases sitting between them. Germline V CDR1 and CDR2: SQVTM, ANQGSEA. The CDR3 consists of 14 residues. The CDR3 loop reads CSVEVLGMNTEAFF. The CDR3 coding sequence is TGCAGCGTTGAAGTTCTGGGAATGAACACTGAAGCTTTCTTT.

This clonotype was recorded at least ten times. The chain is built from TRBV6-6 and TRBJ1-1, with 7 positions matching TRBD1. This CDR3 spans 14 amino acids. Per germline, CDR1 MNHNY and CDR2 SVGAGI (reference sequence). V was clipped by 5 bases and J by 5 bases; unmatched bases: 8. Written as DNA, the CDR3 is TGTGCCAGCAGTATCTCAGGGGGTCGGACTGAAGCTTTCTTT. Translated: CASSISGGRTEAFF.

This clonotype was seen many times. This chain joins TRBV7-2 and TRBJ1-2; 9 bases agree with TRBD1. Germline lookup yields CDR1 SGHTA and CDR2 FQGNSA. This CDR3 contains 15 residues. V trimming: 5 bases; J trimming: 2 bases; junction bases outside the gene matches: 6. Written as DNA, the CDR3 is TGTGCCAGCAGCACCCGACAGGGGGGAAACTATGGCTACACCTTC. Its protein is CASSTRQGGNYGYTF.

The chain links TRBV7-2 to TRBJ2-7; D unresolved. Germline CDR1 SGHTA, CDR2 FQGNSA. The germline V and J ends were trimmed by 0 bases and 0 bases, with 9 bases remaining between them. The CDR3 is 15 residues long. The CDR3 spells CASSLAALSSYEQYV. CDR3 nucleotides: TGTGCCAGCAGCTTAGCAGCCCTGAGCTCCTACGAGCAGTACGTC.

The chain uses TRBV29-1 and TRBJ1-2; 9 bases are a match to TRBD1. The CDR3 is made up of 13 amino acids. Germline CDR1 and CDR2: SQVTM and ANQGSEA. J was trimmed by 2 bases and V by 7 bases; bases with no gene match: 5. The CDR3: CSAPGQGNYGYTF. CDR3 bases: TGCAGCGCCCCGGGACAGGGAAACTATGGCTACACCTTC.

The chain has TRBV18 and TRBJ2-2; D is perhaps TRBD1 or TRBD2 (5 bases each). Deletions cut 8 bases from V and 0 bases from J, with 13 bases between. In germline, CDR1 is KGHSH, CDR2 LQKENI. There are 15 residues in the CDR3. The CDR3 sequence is CASGTTPANTGELFF. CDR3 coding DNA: TGTGCCAGCGGGACGACACCCGCGAACACCGGGGAGCTGTTTTTT.